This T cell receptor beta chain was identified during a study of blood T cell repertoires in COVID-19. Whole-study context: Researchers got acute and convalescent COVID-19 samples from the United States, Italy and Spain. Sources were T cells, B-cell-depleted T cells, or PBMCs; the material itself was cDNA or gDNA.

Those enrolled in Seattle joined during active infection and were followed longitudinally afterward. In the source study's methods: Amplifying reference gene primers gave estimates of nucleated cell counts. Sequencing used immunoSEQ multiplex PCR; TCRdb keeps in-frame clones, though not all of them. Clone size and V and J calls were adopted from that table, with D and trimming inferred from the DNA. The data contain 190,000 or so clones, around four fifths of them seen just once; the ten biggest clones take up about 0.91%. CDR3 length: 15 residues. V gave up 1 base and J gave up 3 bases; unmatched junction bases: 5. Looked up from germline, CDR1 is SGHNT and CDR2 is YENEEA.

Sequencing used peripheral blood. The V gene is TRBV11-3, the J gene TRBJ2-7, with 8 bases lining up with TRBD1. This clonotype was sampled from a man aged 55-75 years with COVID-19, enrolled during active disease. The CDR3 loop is CASSLAHDRGYEQYF. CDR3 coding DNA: TGTGCCAGCAGCTTAGCCCATGACAGGGGCTACGAGCAGTACTTC.